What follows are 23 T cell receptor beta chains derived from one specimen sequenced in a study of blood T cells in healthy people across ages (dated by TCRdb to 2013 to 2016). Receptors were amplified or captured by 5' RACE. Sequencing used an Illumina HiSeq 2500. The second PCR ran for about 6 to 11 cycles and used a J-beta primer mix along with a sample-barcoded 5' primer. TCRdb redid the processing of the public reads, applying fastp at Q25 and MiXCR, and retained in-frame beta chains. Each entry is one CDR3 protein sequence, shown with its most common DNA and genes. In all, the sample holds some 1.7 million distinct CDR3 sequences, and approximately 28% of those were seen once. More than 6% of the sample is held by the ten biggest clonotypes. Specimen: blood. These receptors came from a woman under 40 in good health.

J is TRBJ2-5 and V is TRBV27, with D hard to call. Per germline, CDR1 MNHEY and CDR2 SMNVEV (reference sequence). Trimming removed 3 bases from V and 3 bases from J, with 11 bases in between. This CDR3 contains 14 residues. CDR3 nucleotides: TGTGCCAGCAGTTTGACGACAAGCAAAGAGACCCAGTACTTC. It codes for CASSLTTSKETQYF.

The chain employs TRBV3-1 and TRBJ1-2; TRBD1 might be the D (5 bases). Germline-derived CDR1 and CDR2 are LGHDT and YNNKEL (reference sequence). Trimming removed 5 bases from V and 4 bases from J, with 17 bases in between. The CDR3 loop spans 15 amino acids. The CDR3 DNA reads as TGTGCCAGCAGCTTCCAGGGCACCTCTCCCTATGGCTACACCTTC. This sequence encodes CASSFQGTSPYGYTF.

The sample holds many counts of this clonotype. The CDR3 reads CASSARDQGRIQYF. The CDR3 nucleotides are TGTGCCAGCAGTGCGCGGGACCAAGGAAGGATTCAGTACTTC. The chain combines TRBV6-1 with TRBJ2-4, with D perhaps matching TRBD2 (6 bases). From germline, CDR1 is MNHNS and CDR2 SASEGT. CDR3 length: 14 residues. The ends were cut back, 4 bases at V and 10 bases at J, with 17 bases in the middle.

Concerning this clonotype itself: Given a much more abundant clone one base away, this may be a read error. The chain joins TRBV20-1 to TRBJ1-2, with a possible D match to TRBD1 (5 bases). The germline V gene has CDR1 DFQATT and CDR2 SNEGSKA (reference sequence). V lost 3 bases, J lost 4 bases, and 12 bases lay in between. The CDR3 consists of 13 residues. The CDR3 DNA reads TGCAGTGCTAGTGAAGGGGCCCTCTATGGCTACACCTTC. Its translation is CSASEGALYGYTF.

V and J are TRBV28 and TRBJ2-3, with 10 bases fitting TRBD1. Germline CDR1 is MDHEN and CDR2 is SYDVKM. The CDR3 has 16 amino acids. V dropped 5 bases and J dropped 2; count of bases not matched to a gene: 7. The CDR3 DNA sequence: TGTGCCAGCAGTCCGGGACAGGGGTATATCACAGATACGCAGTATTTT. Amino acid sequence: CASSPGQGYITDTQYF.

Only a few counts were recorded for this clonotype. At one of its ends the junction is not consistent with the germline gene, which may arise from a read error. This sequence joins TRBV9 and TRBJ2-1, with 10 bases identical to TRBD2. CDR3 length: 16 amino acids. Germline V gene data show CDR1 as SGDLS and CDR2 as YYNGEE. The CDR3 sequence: CASSVGTSGVLGELFF. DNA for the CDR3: TGTGCCAGCAGCGTAGGGACTAGCGGTGTCCTAGGTGAGCTGTTCTTC.

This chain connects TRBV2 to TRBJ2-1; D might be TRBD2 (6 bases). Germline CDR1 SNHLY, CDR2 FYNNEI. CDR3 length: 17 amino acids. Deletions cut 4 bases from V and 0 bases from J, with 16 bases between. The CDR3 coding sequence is TGTGCCAGCAGTGGGAACAAGATAGCGGACTCCTACAATGAGCAGTTCTTC. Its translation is CASSGNKIADSYNEQFF.

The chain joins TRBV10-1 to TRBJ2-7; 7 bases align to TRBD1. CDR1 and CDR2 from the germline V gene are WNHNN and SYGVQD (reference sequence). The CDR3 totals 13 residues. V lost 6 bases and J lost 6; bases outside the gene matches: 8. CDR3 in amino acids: CASRFDRAGEQYF. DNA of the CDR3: TGCGCCAGCAGGTTCGACAGGGCCGGCGAGCAGTACTTC.

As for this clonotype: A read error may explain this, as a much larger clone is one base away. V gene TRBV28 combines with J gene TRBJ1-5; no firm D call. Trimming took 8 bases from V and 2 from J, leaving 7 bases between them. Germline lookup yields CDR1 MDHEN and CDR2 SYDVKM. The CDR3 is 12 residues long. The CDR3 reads CASVSCNQPQHF. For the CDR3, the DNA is TGTGCCAGCGTTTCCTGCAATCAGCCCCAGCATTTT.

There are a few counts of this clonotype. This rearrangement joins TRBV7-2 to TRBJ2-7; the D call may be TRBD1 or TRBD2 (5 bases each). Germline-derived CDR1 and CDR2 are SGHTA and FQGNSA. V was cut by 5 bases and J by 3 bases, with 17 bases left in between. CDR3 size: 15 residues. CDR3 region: CASSPSNEGYYEQYF. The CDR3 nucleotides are TGTGCCAGCAGCCCAAGTAACGAGGGGTACTACGAGCAGTACTTC.

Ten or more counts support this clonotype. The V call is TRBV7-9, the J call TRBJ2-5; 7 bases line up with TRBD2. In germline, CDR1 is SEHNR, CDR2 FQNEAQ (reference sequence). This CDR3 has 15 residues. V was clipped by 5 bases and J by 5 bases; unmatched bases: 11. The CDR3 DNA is TGTGCCAGCAGCCCACGAGCGGGGCCTTGGGAGACCCAGTACTTC. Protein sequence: CASSPRAGPWETQYF.

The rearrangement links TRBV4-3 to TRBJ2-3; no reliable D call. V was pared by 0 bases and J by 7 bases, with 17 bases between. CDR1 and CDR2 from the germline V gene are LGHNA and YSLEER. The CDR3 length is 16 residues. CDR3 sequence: CASSQEVAGVRNTQYF. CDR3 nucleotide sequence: TGCGCCAGCAGCCAAGAAGTAGCTGGAGTAAGAAATACGCAGTATTTT.

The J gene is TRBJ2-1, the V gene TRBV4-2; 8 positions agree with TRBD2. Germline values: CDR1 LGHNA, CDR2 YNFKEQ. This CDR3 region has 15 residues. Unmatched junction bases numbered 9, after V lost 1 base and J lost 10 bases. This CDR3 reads CASSQGRGGPWEQFF. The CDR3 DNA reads TGTGCCAGCAGCCAAGGTCGGGGGGGGCCTTGGGAGCAGTTCTTC.

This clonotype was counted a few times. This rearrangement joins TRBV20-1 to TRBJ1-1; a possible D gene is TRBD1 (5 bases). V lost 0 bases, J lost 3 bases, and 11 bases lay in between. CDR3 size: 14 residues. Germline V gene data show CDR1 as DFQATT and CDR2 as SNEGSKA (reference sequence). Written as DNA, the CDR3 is TGCAGTGCTAGAGATCCGAGGGGCTACACTGAAGCTTTCTTT. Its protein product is CSARDPRGYTEAFF.

The DNA for the CDR3 is TGCAGTGCTAGAGATGACGGACAGAGCTCCTACAATGAGCAGTACTTC. Its protein product is CSARDDGQSSYNEQYF. The V call is TRBV20-1, the J call TRBJ2-1, with a tentative D call TRBD1 (6 bases). The DNA end lines up better with TRBJ2-7; the J call may be wrong. Looked up from germline, CDR1 is DFQATT and CDR2 is SNEGSKA (reference sequence). This CDR3 spans 16 amino acids.

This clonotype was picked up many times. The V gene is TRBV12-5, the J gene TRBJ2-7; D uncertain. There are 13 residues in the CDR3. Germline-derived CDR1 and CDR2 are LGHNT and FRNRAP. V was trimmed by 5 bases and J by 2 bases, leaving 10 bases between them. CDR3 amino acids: CASGAPPTYEQYF. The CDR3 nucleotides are TGTGCTAGTGGTGCCCCCCCGACCTACGAGCAGTACTTC.

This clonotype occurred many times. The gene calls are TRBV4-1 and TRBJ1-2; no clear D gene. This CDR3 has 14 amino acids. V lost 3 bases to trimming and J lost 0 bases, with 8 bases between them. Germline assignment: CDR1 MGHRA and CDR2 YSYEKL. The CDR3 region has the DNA TGCGCCAGCAGCCATCCCGGAGCTAACTATGGCTACACCTTC. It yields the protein CASSHPGANYGYTF.

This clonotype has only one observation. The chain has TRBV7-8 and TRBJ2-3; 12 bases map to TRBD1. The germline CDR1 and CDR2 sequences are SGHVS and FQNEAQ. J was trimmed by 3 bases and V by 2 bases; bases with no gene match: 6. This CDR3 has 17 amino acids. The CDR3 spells CASSLRPGQGATDTQYF. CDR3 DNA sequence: TGTGCCAGCAGCTTAAGGCCGGGACAGGGGGCAACAGATACGCAGTATTTT.

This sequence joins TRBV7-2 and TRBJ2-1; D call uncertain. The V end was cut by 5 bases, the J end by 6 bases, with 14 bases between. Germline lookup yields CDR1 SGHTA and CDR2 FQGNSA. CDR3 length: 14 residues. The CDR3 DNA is TGTGCCAGCAGCCGACGGATGGCGGCCAATGAGCAGTTCTTC. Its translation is CASSRRMAANEQFF.

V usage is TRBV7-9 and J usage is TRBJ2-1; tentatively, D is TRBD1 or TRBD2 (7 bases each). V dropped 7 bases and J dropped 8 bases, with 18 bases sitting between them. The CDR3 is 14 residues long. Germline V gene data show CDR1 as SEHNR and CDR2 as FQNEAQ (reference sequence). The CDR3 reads CASTPGGGRDEQFF. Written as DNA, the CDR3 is TGTGCCAGCACGCCAGGGGGGGGGCGAGATGAGCAGTTCTTC.

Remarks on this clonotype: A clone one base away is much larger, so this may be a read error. The CDR3 protein is CASTIDGTGVFPSNYEQYF. For the CDR3, the DNA is TGCGCCAGCACTATTGACGGTACGGGAGTGTTTCCTAGTAACTACGAGCAGTACTTC. V usage is TRBV5-1 and J usage is TRBJ2-7; possible D gene TRBD2, 6 bases. The V gene lost 6 bases and the J gene lost 3 bases, with 31 bases spanning the gap. The V gene's germline CDR1 is SGHRS and CDR2 YFSETQ. There are 19 residues in the CDR3.

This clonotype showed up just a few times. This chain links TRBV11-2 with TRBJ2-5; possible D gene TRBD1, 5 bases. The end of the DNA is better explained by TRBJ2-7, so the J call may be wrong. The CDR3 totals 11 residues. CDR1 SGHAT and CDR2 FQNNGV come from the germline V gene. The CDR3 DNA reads TGTGCCAGCAGCGACAGTCCCGAGCAGTACTTC. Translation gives CASSDSPEQYF.

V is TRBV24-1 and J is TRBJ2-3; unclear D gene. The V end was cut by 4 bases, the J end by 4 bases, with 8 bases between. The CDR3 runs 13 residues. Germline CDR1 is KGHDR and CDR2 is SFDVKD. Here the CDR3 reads CATSDFRADTQYF. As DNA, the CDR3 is TGTGCCACCAGTGACTTCAGAGCAGATACGCAGTATTTT.